Shown below are 29 T cell receptor beta chains from a single sample sequenced in a study of T cell repertoires in cytomegalovirus infection. TCRdb used MiXCR to reprocess the reads, holding one entry per CDR3 protein. The data show about 600,000 distinct CDR3 sequences, 20% to 30% seen once. The sample comprised CD8+ T cells from PBMCs. The receptors shown here come from a human donor in good health (CMV status not recorded). Some clones in this sample may be carry-over from other donors' samples.

This clonotype was observed many times. V and J are TRBV7-8 and TRBJ1-3; the D is unclear. The CDR3 is made up of 14 amino acids. With 5 bases removed from V and 0 bases from J, the gap between germline ends came to 8 bases. Per germline, CDR1 SGHVS and CDR2 FQNEAQ. CDR3 sequence (DNA): TGTGCCAGCAGCCCCCACGGCTCTGGAAACACCATATATTTT. This sequence encodes CASSPHGSGNTIYF.

V gene TRBV14 combines with J gene TRBJ2-7, with 8 bases identical to TRBD2. The CDR3 covers 15 residues. V shed 1 base, J shed 2 bases, and the junction held 4 bases outside the gene matches. The germline V gene encodes CDR1 SGHDN and CDR2 FVKESK. The CDR3 is CASSQVRGGPYEQYF. The CDR3 nucleotides read TGTGCCAGCAGCCAAGTTCGGGGGGGGCCCTACGAGCAGTACTTC.

This clonotype was seen ten or more times. V and J are TRBV7-8 and TRBJ2-3, with D unresolved. The ends were cut back, 5 bases at V and 6 bases at J, with 21 bases in the middle. The CDR3 spans 16 residues. CDR1 SGHVS and CDR2 FQNEAQ come from the germline V gene. CDR3 in amino acids: CASSQLRVPALDTQYF. The CDR3 nucleotides are TGTGCCAGCAGCCAGCTCCGGGTCCCGGCGCTCGATACGCAGTATTTT.

By its share, this clonotype is medium-sized. The chain recombines TRBV6-1 with TRBJ2-2; 12 bases are shared with TRBD2. The CDR3 contains 13 residues. V gave up 11 bases and J gave up 6 bases; unmatched junction bases: 4. Germline-derived CDR1 and CDR2 are MNHNS and SASEGT. The CDR3 sequence is CASTSGGPGELFF. The CDR3 nucleotides read TGTGCCTCCACTAGCGGGGGGCCCGGGGAGCTGTTTTTT.

This clonotype was counted at least ten times. The V gene is TRBV7-9, the J gene TRBJ2-5; a possible D gene is TRBD1 (5 bases). CDR3 length equals 14 residues. CDR1 is SEHNR, CDR2 FQNEAQ, per germline (reference sequence). Trimming stripped 5 bases from V and 1 base from J, with 11 bases between. The CDR3 loop reads CASSPTEAQETQYF. The CDR3, as DNA: TGTGCCAGCAGCCCGACAGAAGCCCAAGAGACCCAGTACTTC.

The CDR3 spells CASSHPGLAGGSSYNEQFF. In nucleotides, the CDR3 is TGTGCCAGCAGCCACCCGGGACTAGCGGGGGGGAGCTCCTACAATGAGCAGTTCTTC. The genes are TRBV7-8 and TRBJ2-1, with TRBD2 matching over 16 bases. This CDR3 has 19 residues. V lost 5 bases and J lost 0; bases outside the gene matches: 7. The germline V gene encodes CDR1 SGHVS and CDR2 FQNEAQ.

V and J are TRBV5-3 and TRBJ1-1, with TRBD1 as a possible D gene (5 bases). TRBV5-3 is reported as an ORF; its role is uncertain. V was pared by 8 bases and J by 2 bases, with 16 bases between. The CDR3 extends over 14 amino acids. The CDR3 DNA reads as TGTGCCAGCACCCCAAGGGGTCCTAACACTGAAGCTTTCTTT. Protein: CASTPRGPNTEAFF.

The rearrangement uses TRBV29-1 and TRBJ2-2; D is unresolved. The CDR3 is 12 residues long. Looked up from germline, CDR1 is SQVTM and CDR2 is ANQGSEA. V lost 2 bases, J lost 5 bases, and 6 bases lay in between. The DNA of the CDR3 is TGCAGCGTTGAATTCTGGACCGGGGAGCTGTTTTTT. Its protein product is CSVEFWTGELFF.

This chain connects TRBV20-1 to TRBJ1-6; possible D gene TRBD1, 6 bases. The germline V and J ends were trimmed by 0 bases and 6 bases, with 12 bases remaining between them. The length of the CDR3 is 15 residues. Germline V gene sequence: CDR1 DFQATT, CDR2 SNEGSKA (reference sequence). CDR3 DNA sequence: TGCAGTGCTAGAGAAAAGGGGGGTTTTAATTCACCCCTCCACTTT. As protein: CSAREKGGFNSPLHF.

This clonotype showed up just a few times. The chain recombines TRBV6-5 with TRBJ2-1; 7 positions match TRBD2. CDR1 is MNHEY, CDR2 SVGAGI, per germline. The CDR3 consists of 16 residues. The ends lost 4 bases at V and 1 base at J; junction bases unmatched: 7. The CDR3 sequence: CASSSPGLRSYNEQFF. The CDR3 DNA is TGTGCCAGCAGTTCCCCGGGACTAAGGTCCTACAATGAGCAGTTCTTC.

The genes are TRBV7-9 and TRBJ1-2; D is unclear. This CDR3 has 14 amino acids. The V end lost 5 bases, the J end lost 3 bases, and 13 bases lay between the germline ends. Looked up from germline, CDR1 is SEHNR and CDR2 is FQNEAQ (reference sequence). The CDR3 region has the DNA TGTGCCAGCAGCCCTAGCCACTCTTACTATGGCTACACCTTC. Translating it yields CASSPSHSYYGYTF.

This clonotype appeared many times. This rearrangement joins TRBV7-2 to TRBJ2-1; 10 positions agree with TRBD1. This CDR3 has 16 amino acids. V dropped 1 base and J dropped 9; count of bases not matched to a gene: 9. Germline CDR1 is SGHTA and CDR2 is FQGNSA. The CDR3 region is CASSLGGQGIEGEQFF. CDR3 bases: TGTGCCAGCAGCTTAGGGGGACAGGGGATTGAGGGTGAGCAGTTCTTC.

A few counts support this clonotype. The rearrangement joins TRBV6-2 or TRBV6-3 to TRBJ1-5, with no clear D. The CDR3 contains 13 residues. Germline CDR1 and CDR2: MNHEY and SVGEGT. V was trimmed by 5 bases and J by 1 base, leaving 6 bases between them. Written as DNA, the CDR3 is TGTGCCAGCAGTGAGGAGAGCAATCAGCCCCAGCATTTT. It codes for CASSEESNQPQHF.

This chain connects TRBV15 to TRBJ2-1, with D possibly matching TRBD1 (6 bases). V was clipped by 0 bases and J by 3 bases, with 12 bases between them. Per germline, CDR1 LNHNV and CDR2 YYDKDF (reference sequence). The CDR3 extends over 16 amino acids. CDR3 bases: TGTGCCACCAGCAGAGATCCGCAGGGGAGCTACAATGAGCAGTTCTTC. Amino acids: CATSRDPQGSYNEQFF.

The V gene is TRBV28, the J gene TRBJ2-5; 13 nucleotides align to TRBD2. CDR1 and CDR2 (germline): MDHEN, SYDVKM. CDR3 length: 15 residues. CDR3 region: CYTSTSGGYQETQYF. CDR3 in DNA: TGTTATACGTCGACTAGCGGGGGGTACCAAGAGACCCAGTACTTC.

The chain is built from TRBV6-1 and TRBJ1-5; D remains unclear. Germline lookup yields CDR1 MNHNS and CDR2 SASEGT. The CDR3 spans 16 residues. V was shortened by 3 bases and J by 4 bases, with 16 bases between the two germline ends. CDR3 loop: CASSDNRWAGNQPQHF. For the CDR3, the DNA is TGTGCCAGCAGTGATAATCGCTGGGCCGGTAATCAGCCCCAGCATTTT.

The rearrangement joins TRBV25-1 to TRBJ2-7; either TRBD1 or TRBD2 may supply D (5 bases each). CDR1 and CDR2 from the germline V gene are MGHDK and SYGVNS. This CDR3 is built from 14 residues. Trimming took 5 bases from V and 3 from J, leaving 14 bases between them. The CDR3 reads CASSPGPPLYEQYV. CDR3 nucleotide sequence: TGTGCCAGCAGTCCGGGACCCCCCCTCTACGAGCAGTACGTC.

This clonotype has just a few counts. V usage is TRBV5-6 and J usage is TRBJ1-5; D is possibly TRBD1 (5 bases). This CDR3 contains 13 residues. The V gene's germline CDR1 is SGHDT and CDR2 YYEEEE. V dropped 4 bases and J dropped 3 bases, with 8 bases sitting between them. CDR3 bases: TGTGCCAGCAGCGGGGGGATCAATCAGCCCCAGCATTTT. Its translation: CASSGGINQPQHF.

This chain connects TRBV20-1 to TRBJ2-2; D may be TRBD1 (6 bases). The CDR3 runs to 14 residues. The V gene lost 6 bases and the J gene lost 6 bases, with 17 bases spanning the gap. Germline CDR1 is DFQATT and CDR2 is SNEGSKA (reference sequence). Written as DNA, the CDR3 is TGCAGTGCCCCGGGACATGGTCCCCCCGGGGAGCTGTTTTTT. This encodes CSAPGHGPPGELFF.

This clonotype has a handful of counts. The chain couples TRBV6-5 to TRBJ1-2; TRBD1 matches 7 bases. The CDR3 has 17 amino acids. J lost 5 bases, V lost 0 bases, and 12 bases had no gene match. CDR1 and CDR2 from the germline V gene are MNHEY and SVGAGI. The CDR3 region has the DNA TGTGCCAGCAGTTACTCATCCGACAGGGTGGATTTTTATGGCTACACCTTC. Its translation: CASSYSSDRVDFYGYTF.

The chain carries TRBV7-2 and TRBJ1-1, with a weak D call TRBD1 (5 bases). CDR3 length: 13 amino acids. Germline V gene sequence: CDR1 SGHTA, CDR2 FQGNSA. Trimming removed 3 bases at V and 7 bases at J, with 12 bases between. The CDR3 bases are TGTGCCAGCAGCTTGAAGGGGAAAGTTGAAGCTTTCTTT. Protein sequence: CASSLKGKVEAFF.

This clonotype has more than one count but fewer than ten. The chain is built from TRBV4-3 and TRBJ1-1; no clear D. This CDR3 region has 16 residues. The V and J ends lost 0 bases and 2 bases respectively, with 13 bases between them. CDR1 is LGHNA, CDR2 YSLEER, per germline. The CDR3 DNA sequence: TGCGCCAGCAGCCAAGATCCTCTGGCCTTCAACACTGAAGCTTTCTTT. It specifies CASSQDPLAFNTEAFF.

The genes are TRBV5-4 and TRBJ1-1; D remains ambiguous. The V and J ends lost 5 bases and 1 base respectively, with 9 bases between them. The CDR3 is made up of 13 amino acids. The germline CDR1 and CDR2 sequences are SGHNT and YYREEE (reference sequence). The CDR3 region is CASRVEANTEAFF. The CDR3 region has the DNA TGTGCCAGCAGGGTGGAGGCGAACACTGAAGCTTTCTTT.

The chain carries TRBV7-2 and TRBJ1-2; the D gene is possibly TRBD1 (6 bases). Germline CDR1 is SGHTA and CDR2 is FQGNSA. V lost 5 bases to trimming and J lost 2 bases, with 18 bases between them. CDR3 length: 16 amino acids. The CDR3 loop is CASSPLPAGANYGYTF. DNA of the CDR3: TGTGCCAGCAGCCCCCTACCAGCGGGGGCGAACTATGGCTACACCTTC.

This clonotype was counted at least ten times. The J gene is TRBJ1-5, the V gene TRBV12-3 or TRBV12-4; D remains ambiguous. The CDR3 runs 14 residues. V was trimmed by 6 bases and J by 7 bases, leaving 16 bases between them. The CDR3 reads CASSMNPGYQPQHF. Written as DNA, the CDR3 is TGTGCCAGCAGCATGAACCCGGGGTACCAGCCCCAGCATTTT.

The table lists this clonotype with many counts. The chain couples TRBV7-9 to TRBJ1-1; D is unresolved. CDR1 SEHNR and CDR2 FQNEAQ come from the germline V gene (reference sequence). Trimming stripped 2 bases from V and 2 bases from J, with 18 bases between. CDR3 length equals 17 residues. Here the CDR3 reads CASSLSGDVWSNTEAFF. The CDR3 coding sequence is TGTGCCAGCAGCTTATCCGGTGACGTCTGGTCCAACACTGAAGCTTTCTTT.

The chain combines TRBV6-2 or TRBV6-3 with TRBJ2-7; D remains unclear. CDR1 and CDR2 from the germline V gene are MNHEY and SVGEGT. V was clipped by 6 bases and J by 2 bases, with 11 bases between them. The CDR3 extends over 13 amino acids. CDR3 region: CASSLSSTYEQYV. The CDR3 nucleotides read TGTGCCAGCAGCCTTTCATCAACCTACGAGCAGTACGTC.

This rearrangement joins TRBV14 to TRBJ1-3, with D hard to call. CDR1 SGHDN and CDR2 FVKESK come from the germline V gene. Deletions cut 0 bases from V and 1 base from J, with 10 bases between. The CDR3 sequence is 16 residues long. DNA for the CDR3: TGTGCCAGCAGCCAAGAAATTCTGGGATCTGGAAACACCATATATTTT. It yields the protein CASSQEILGSGNTIYF.

The CDR3 nucleotides read TGTGCCAGCAGTATTAGCTGGGGCGATAACTATGGCTACACCTTC. It encodes CASSISWGDNYGYTF. This chain connects TRBV6-6 to TRBJ1-2; tentatively, D is TRBD1 (5 bases). The CDR3 is 15 residues long. Germline V gives CDR1 MNHNY, CDR2 SVGAGI (reference sequence). Trimming stripped 5 bases from V and 1 base from J, with 14 bases between.